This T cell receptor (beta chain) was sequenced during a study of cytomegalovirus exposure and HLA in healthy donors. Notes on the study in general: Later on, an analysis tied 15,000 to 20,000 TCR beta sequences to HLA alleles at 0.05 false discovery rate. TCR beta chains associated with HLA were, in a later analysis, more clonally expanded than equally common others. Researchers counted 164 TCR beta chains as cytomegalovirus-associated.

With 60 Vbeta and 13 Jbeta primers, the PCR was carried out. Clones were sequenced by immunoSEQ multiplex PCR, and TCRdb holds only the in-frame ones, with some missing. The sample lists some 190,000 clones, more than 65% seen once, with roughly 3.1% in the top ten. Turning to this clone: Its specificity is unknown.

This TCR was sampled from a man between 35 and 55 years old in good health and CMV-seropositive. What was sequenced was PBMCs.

This CDR3 is CASSQNTEAFF. For the CDR3, the DNA is TGCGCCAGCAGCCAGAACACTGAAGCTTTCTTT. This chain links TRBV5-1 with TRBJ1-1, with D hard to call. The germline V and J ends were trimmed by 4 bases and 1 base, with 2 bases remaining between them. In germline, CDR1 is SGHRS, CDR2 YFSETQ. CDR3 length equals 11 residues.